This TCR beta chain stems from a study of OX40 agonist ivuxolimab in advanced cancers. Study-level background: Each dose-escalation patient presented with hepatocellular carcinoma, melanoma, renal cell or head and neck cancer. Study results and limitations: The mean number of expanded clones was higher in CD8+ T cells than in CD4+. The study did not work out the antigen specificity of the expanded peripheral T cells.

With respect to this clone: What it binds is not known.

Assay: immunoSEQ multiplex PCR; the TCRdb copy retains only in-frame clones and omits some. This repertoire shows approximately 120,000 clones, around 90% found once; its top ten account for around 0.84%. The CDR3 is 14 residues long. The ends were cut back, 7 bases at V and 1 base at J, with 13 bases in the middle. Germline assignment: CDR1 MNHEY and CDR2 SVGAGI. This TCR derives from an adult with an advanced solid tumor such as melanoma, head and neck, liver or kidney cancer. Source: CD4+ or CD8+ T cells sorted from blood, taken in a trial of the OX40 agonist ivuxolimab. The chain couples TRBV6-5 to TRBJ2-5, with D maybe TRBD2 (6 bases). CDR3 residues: CASKGRGSQETQYF. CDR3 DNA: TGTGCCAGCAAGGGACGGGGGAGCCAAGAGACCCAGTACTTC.